This T cell receptor beta chain was identified during a study of blood T cell repertoires in COVID-19. Overall study: Material from acute and convalescent COVID-19 was sourced from the United States, Italy and Spain.

Data came from immunoSEQ multiplex PCR; TCRdb stores just in-frame clones and leaves some out. This sample has approximately 130,000 clones; approximately 81% occur once, and the top ten carry under 4%. Germline values: CDR1 SGHRS, CDR2 YFSETQ. V gave up 2 bases and J gave up 5 bases; unmatched junction bases: 7. The CDR3 is 15 amino acids. The chain has TRBV5-1 and TRBJ2-5; 9 bases agree with TRBD1. The clonotype originates from a man in his sixties with acute or convalescent COVID-19. Sequences were obtained from peripheral blood. The CDR3, as DNA: TGCGCCAGCAGCTTCGACAGGGGGGGCACTGAGACCCAGTACTTC. Translation gives CASSFDRGGTETQYF.